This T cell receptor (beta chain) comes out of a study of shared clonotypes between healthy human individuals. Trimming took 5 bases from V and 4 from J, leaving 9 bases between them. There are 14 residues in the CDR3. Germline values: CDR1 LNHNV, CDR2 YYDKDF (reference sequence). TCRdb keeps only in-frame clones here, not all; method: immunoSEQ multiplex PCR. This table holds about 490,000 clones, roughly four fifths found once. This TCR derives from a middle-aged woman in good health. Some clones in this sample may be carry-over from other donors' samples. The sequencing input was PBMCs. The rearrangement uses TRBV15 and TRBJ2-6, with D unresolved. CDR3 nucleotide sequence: TGTGCCACCAGCCCTTCCCAGGGGGCCAACGTCCTGACTTTC. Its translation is CATSPSQGANVLTF.